Listed here are 9 T cell receptor beta chains from one sample, sequenced in a study of blood T cells in healthy people across ages. Then a second PCR, running about 6 to 11 cycles, was carried out with a sample-barcoded 5' primer and a J-beta primer mix. Via MiXCR, TCRdb re-called the 5' RACE reads, giving one row per CDR3 protein. In the table there are about 1 million distinct CDR3 sequences, under 45% of which are singletons. The specimen sequenced was blood. All receptors derive from a woman aged 60 to 75 in good health.

This clonotype has a handful of counts. This rearrangement joins TRBV6-6 to TRBJ1-5; no definite D call. V lost 5 bases to trimming and J lost 3 bases, with 11 bases between them. The CDR3 sequence is 14 residues long. In germline, CDR1 is MNHNY, CDR2 SVGAGI (reference sequence). The CDR3 DNA reads TGTGCCAGCAGTCCAACTCGGGTCAATCAGCCCCAGCATTTT. This sequence encodes CASSPTRVNQPQHF.

This clonotype was seen more than once but under ten times. The J gene is TRBJ2-7, the V gene TRBV10-3, with D unresolved. Gene TRBJ2-5 matches the end of the DNA better, so the J call may be wrong. Germline assignment: CDR1 ENHRY and CDR2 SYGVKD. The CDR3 totals 14 residues. CDR3 sequence reads: CAISGGPAGGTQYF. Here the CDR3 DNA reads TGTGCCATCAGTGGGGGTCCCGCTGGCGGGACCCAGTACTTC.

This clonotype was seen more than once but under ten times. The chain combines TRBV6-5 with TRBJ2-4; the match to TRBD1 covers 7 bases. V shed 7 bases and J 5 bases; nucleotides not matched to a gene: 5. This CDR3 has 13 residues. The germline CDR1 and CDR2 sequences are MNHEY and SVGAGI. The CDR3 DNA is TGTGCCAGCACAGGGGGTATGGAAAACATTCAGTACTTC. It is translated as CASTGGMENIQYF.

V usage is TRBV29-1 and J usage is TRBJ2-2; D is perhaps TRBD2 (5 bases). The CDR3 runs 15 residues. Trimming pared 6 bases from V and 4 bases from J, leaving 18 bases between. Germline CDR1 SQVTM, CDR2 ANQGSEA. CDR3 coding DNA: TGCAGCGTGAAGGTGGGCGGGTCCCCCACCGGGGAGCTGTTTTTT. As protein: CSVKVGGSPTGELFF.

This sequence joins TRBV18 and TRBJ2-5; 8 bases agree with TRBD2. After removal of 2 bases from V and 3 bases from J, the junction contained 17 bases not matched to a gene. This CDR3 is built from 19 residues. The germline V gene has CDR1 KGHSH and CDR2 LQKENI. As DNA, the CDR3 is TGTGCCAGCTCACCATTCGCCCCCGGGGGGGCCCAGACCGAAGAGACCCAGTACTTC. Protein: CASSPFAPGGAQTEETQYF.

The chain uses TRBV2 and TRBJ2-1, with D perhaps given as TRBD1 or TRBD2 (6 bases each). V dropped 10 bases and J dropped 13 bases, with 32 bases sitting between them. Per germline, CDR1 SNHLY and CDR2 FYNNEI. The CDR3 extends over 16 amino acids. CDR3 protein: CATESFAFGGAGIQFF. The DNA of the CDR3 is TGTGCCACCGAAAGTTTCGCCTTTGGGGGCGCGGGGATACAGTTCTTC.

This chain links TRBV10-3 with TRBJ2-7; 9 bases match TRBD2. V trimming: 10 bases; J trimming: 3 bases; junction bases outside the gene matches: 7. This CDR3 has 13 amino acids. Germline V gene sequence: CDR1 ENHRY, CDR2 SYGVKD. The CDR3 is CASSNSGSYEQYF. The CDR3 DNA follows: TGTGCCAGCTCCAATAGCGGGAGCTACGAGCAGTACTTC.

This clonotype was picked up a small number of times. This chain connects TRBV11-2 to TRBJ2-5, with a possible D match to TRBD1 (6 bases). The CDR3 runs to 15 residues. Germline V gene sequence: CDR1 SGHAT, CDR2 FQNNGV. V was clipped by 2 bases and J by 4 bases, with 14 bases between them. CDR3 sequence: CASSLYRGGRETQYF. CDR3 DNA: TGTGCCAGCAGCTTATACAGAGGGGGAAGAGAGACCCAGTACTTC. The complete variable domain, with remaining parts taken from reference TRBV11-2 and TRBJ2-5, reads EAGVAQSPRYKIIEKRQSVAFWCNPISGHATLYWYQQILGQGPKLLIQFQNNGVVDDSQLPKDRFSAERLKGVDSTLKIQPAKLEDSAVYLCASSLYRGGRETQYFGPGTRLLVL.

The chain uses TRBV27 and TRBJ2-7, with 9 bases aligning to TRBD1. Germline V gene lookup returns CDR1 MNHEY and CDR2 SMNVEV (reference sequence). J gave up 3 bases and V 2 bases, and 11 bases lay outside the gene matches. The CDR3 loop spans 17 amino acids. CDR3 protein: CASSLQGTGMGFYEQYF. In DNA form, the CDR3 reads TGTGCCAGCAGTTTACAGGGGACAGGGATGGGGTTCTACGAGCAGTACTTC.